This TCR beta chain is drawn from a study of the immune and genomic landscape of osteosarcoma. Findings and caveats of the study: No matched normal tissue; external skin and blood data served as benchmarks. Average productive clonality was less than 0.095, with a maximum of 0.3.

The assay was immunoSEQ multiplex PCR, and TCRdb's table has in-frame clones only and misses some. This sample yields some 1,300 clones, of which around 74% are seen a single time; about 13% belongs to the top ten. As regards this clone: The antigen is unknown. At one end the junction does not follow the germline gene, possibly because of a read error.

The CDR3 is made up of 17 amino acids. The sequence was collected from a young man with osteosarcoma. The specimen sequenced was tumor tissue from a local recurrence in the skull. This rearrangement joins TRBV5-7 to TRBJ2-6; D gene uncertain. TRBV5-7 has ORF status, its function being uncertain. Here the CDR3 reads CASYRNLAYKSGQRPDF. CDR3 bases: TGTGCCAGCTATCGCAATCTTGCGTACAAGTCGGGCCAACGTCCTGACTTC.